Each of the 22 T cell receptor beta chains below was sequenced from the same sample in a study of cytotoxic CD8 clonotypes in ibrutinib-treated CLL. The data were produced by immunoSEQ multiplex PCR, yet TCRdb's version contains in-frame clones alone and is incomplete. The sample holds about 310,000 clones, just under 80% seen once. Specimen: PBMCs, collected before ibrutinib treatment. These receptors all stem from a human donor with chronic lymphocytic leukemia.

V gene TRBV11-3 combines with J gene TRBJ1-1, with unresolved D. This CDR3 region has 14 residues. V was clipped by 5 bases and J by 1 base, with 11 bases between them. Germline values: CDR1 SGHNT, CDR2 YENEEA. The CDR3: CASSASRQNTEAFF. The CDR3 DNA sequence: TGTGCCAGCAGCGCTTCAAGACAGAACACTGAAGCTTTCTTT.

V usage is TRBV29-1 and J usage is TRBJ1-4, with TRBD1 matching 10 bases. The germline V gene has CDR1 SQVTM and CDR2 ANQGSEA. Germline trimming cut 5 bases from V and 5 bases from J; bases unmatched to any gene: 2. The CDR3 is 13 amino acids. Here the CDR3 DNA reads TGCAGCGTTCGACAGGGGGCGAATGAAAAACTGTTTTTT. Translating it yields CSVRQGANEKLFF.

This clone appeared a single time. The genes are TRBV18 and TRBJ2-1; 8 nucleotides line up with TRBD2. Germline CDR1 is KGHSH and CDR2 is LQKENI. Trimming took 2 bases from V and 6 from J; bases not matched to a gene: 6. CDR3 length equals 15 residues. For the CDR3, the DNA is TGTGCCAGCTCACCAGTAGCGGGAAAGGTCAATGAGCAGTTCTTC. Its translation: CASSPVAGKVNEQFF.

Of note for this clone: Additional DNA sequences in this sample encode the identical CDR3. The CDR3 loop is CASSYRDSYEQYF. The CDR3 coding sequence is TGTGCCAGCAGTTACAGGGACTCCTACGAGCAGTACTTC. The rearrangement uses TRBV6-5 and TRBJ2-7; no reliable D call. The CDR3 consists of 13 residues. CDR1 is MNHEY and CDR2 is SVGAGI in the germline V gene. V dropped 2 bases and J dropped 0 bases, with 5 bases sitting between them.

V usage is TRBV5-1 and J usage is TRBJ2-5; no clear D gene. Germline V gene sequence: CDR1 SGHRS, CDR2 YFSETQ. V was cut by 0 bases and J by 2 bases, with 8 bases left in between. This CDR3 has 14 amino acids. CDR3 amino acids: CASSLGARQETQYF. CDR3 sequence (DNA): TGCGCCAGCAGCTTGGGTGCTAGGCAAGAGACCCAGTACTTC.

The chain uses TRBV25-1 and TRBJ2-6; D ambiguous. Germline lookup yields CDR1 MGHDK and CDR2 SYGVNS. Trimming left V 5 bases short and J 0 bases short, with 5 bases between. The CDR3 totals 14 residues. CDR3 loop: CASSLGSGANVLTF. CDR3 nucleotide sequence: TGTGCCAGCAGTCTTGGCTCTGGGGCCAACGTCCTGACTTTC. The variable domain in full, with the rest retrieved from reference TRBV25-1 and TRBJ2-6, is EADIYQTPRYLVIGTGKKITLECSQTMGHDKMYWYQQDPGMELHLIHYSYGVNSTEKGDLSSESTVSRIRTEHFPLTLESARPSHTSQYLCASSLGSGANVLTFGAGSRLTVL.

The CDR3 DNA reads as TGTGCCAGCAGCCAACCCGGACTAGCGGGAGACGAGCAGTACTTC. It specifies CASSQPGLAGDEQYF. The chain uses TRBV4-2 and TRBJ2-7, with 13 nucleotides matching TRBD2. Germline V gene data show CDR1 as LGHNA and CDR2 as YNFKEQ. The CDR3 is 15 residues long. Trimming at V came to 2 bases and at J to 5 bases, leaving 3 bases not matched to a gene.

This rearrangement joins TRBV2 to TRBJ2-5, with D uncertain. V dropped 3 bases and J dropped 9 bases, with 8 bases sitting between them. This CDR3 has 11 amino acids. Per germline, CDR1 SNHLY and CDR2 FYNNEI. As DNA, the CDR3 is TGTGCCAGCAGTGATAGGGTGGCCCAGTACTTC. The encoded protein is CASSDRVAQYF. Filled out from reference TRBV2 and TRBJ2-5, the complete variable domain reads EPEVTQTPSHQVTQMGQEVILRCVPISNHLYFYWYRQILGQKVEFLVSFYNNEISEKSEIFDDQFSVERPDGSNFTLKIRSTKLEDSAMYFCASSDRVAQYFGPGTRLLVL.

This sequence joins TRBV5-1 and TRBJ2-5; D call uncertain. Trimming shortened V by 0 bases and J by 7 bases, and 22 bases separated the two germline ends. Per the germline V gene, CDR1 is SGHRS and CDR2 is YFSETQ. The CDR3 length is 17 residues. CDR3 sequence reads: CASSLVWLAGFKGTQYF. CDR3 DNA: TGCGCCAGCAGCTTGGTGTGGTTAGCAGGATTCAAAGGGACCCAGTACTTC.

The gene calls are TRBV2 and TRBJ1-4, with 7 bases that match TRBD1. The CDR3 has 15 residues. J lost 3 bases, V lost 5 bases, and 6 bases had no gene match. CDR1 SNHLY and CDR2 FYNNEI come from the germline V gene. The CDR3 nucleotides are TGTGCCAGCAGTTTTCGGACAGGAGCTAATGAAAAACTGTTTTTT. As protein: CASSFRTGANEKLFF.

This clone was counted a few times. V usage is TRBV7-2 and J usage is TRBJ1-2; TRBD1 matches at 7 bases. J gave up 4 bases and V 5 bases, and 10 bases lay outside the gene matches. CDR3 size: 15 residues. Germline CDR1 is SGHTA and CDR2 is FQGNSA. CDR3 protein: CASSLRKGAIYGYTF. For the CDR3, the DNA is TGTGCCAGCAGCCTAAGGAAGGGGGCGATCTATGGCTACACCTTC.

V usage is TRBV11-2 and J usage is TRBJ2-3; no clear D gene. The germline CDR1 and CDR2 sequences are SGHAT and FQNNGV. Between the trimmed V and J ends, which lost 1 base and 5 bases, there was a span of 13 bases. The CDR3 is 15 residues long. CDR3 loop: CASSLVRTTVDTQYF. CDR3 in DNA: TGTGCCAGCAGCTTAGTTCGGACCACGGTAGATACGCAGTATTTT.

Regarding this clone: Other DNA sequences in the same sample also yield this CDR3. This chain connects TRBV5-1 to TRBJ1-5, with 10 bases identical to TRBD1. The CDR3 loop spans 15 amino acids. From germline, CDR1 is SGHRS and CDR2 YFSETQ. The V and J ends lost 2 bases and 2 bases, in that order; junction bases with no gene match: 1. The CDR3 bases are TGCGCCAGCAGCTTTGGGACAGGGGGCAATCAGCCCCAGCATTTT. Translated: CASSFGTGGNQPQHF.

This rearrangement joins TRBV7-8 to TRBJ2-3; D might be TRBD1 or TRBD2, each matching 5 bases. This CDR3 has 16 residues. Between the trimmed V and J ends, which lost 1 base and 6 bases, there was a span of 17 bases. The germline V gene encodes CDR1 SGHVS and CDR2 FQNEAQ. The DNA for the CDR3 is TGTGCCAGCAGCTTAGAGCCTTGGGGGACCGGGGATACGCAGTATTTT. Its translation: CASSLEPWGTGDTQYF.

V and J are TRBV28 and TRBJ2-1; D is perhaps TRBD2 (6 bases). V lost 2 bases and J lost 7, with 18 bases in between. The CDR3 runs 16 residues. The V gene's germline CDR1 is MDHEN and CDR2 SYDVKM. The CDR3 loop is CASSLVGTLRVNEQFF. The CDR3 bases are TGTGCCAGCAGTTTAGTGGGGACTCTTCGTGTTAATGAGCAGTTCTTC.

CDR3 protein: CASSTRSYNEQFF. The CDR3, as DNA: TGTGCCAGTAGTACCAGGAGTTACAATGAGCAGTTCTTC. V usage is TRBV19 and J usage is TRBJ2-1, with no clear D. Germline V lookup: CDR1 LNHDA, CDR2 SQIVND (reference sequence). The CDR3 has 13 amino acids. The V and J ends lost 4 bases and 4 bases respectively, with 8 bases between them.

The V gene is TRBV9, the J gene TRBJ2-3; D not resolved. Germline V lookup: CDR1 SGDLS, CDR2 YYNGEE. V was trimmed by 0 bases and J by 8 bases, leaving 16 bases between them. The CDR3 runs to 15 residues. The CDR3 is CASSVVDPSVGTQYF. The CDR3 bases are TGTGCCAGCAGCGTAGTGGACCCCTCAGTTGGTACGCAGTATTTT.

The CDR3 reads CAWSVLGQGAIGQPQHF. CDR3 DNA sequence: TGTGCCTGGAGTGTACTAGGACAGGGGGCTATTGGGCAGCCCCAGCATTTT. The chain links TRBV30 to TRBJ1-5; 11 nucleotides agree with TRBD1. CDR1 is GTSNPN, CDR2 SVGIG, per germline (reference sequence). CDR3 length: 17 residues. V was pared by 0 bases and J by 7 bases, with 11 bases of the junction left unmatched.

The genes are TRBV29-1 and TRBJ2-7, with TRBD1 identical over 9 bases. The junction had 9 bases not matched to a gene; V was cut back by 7 bases and J by 2 bases. Germline V gives CDR1 SQVTM, CDR2 ANQGSEA. This CDR3 comprises 14 residues. The CDR3 reads CSADAGQGTYEQYF. The CDR3 DNA is TGCAGCGCAGATGCGGGACAGGGAACCTACGAGCAGTACTTC.

The rearrangement links TRBV6-6 to TRBJ2-2; D ambiguous. The CDR3 covers 14 residues. The V and J ends lost 4 bases and 1 base respectively, with 7 bases between them. Germline V gene sequence: CDR1 MNHNY, CDR2 SVGAGI (reference sequence). In DNA form, the CDR3 reads TGTGCCAGCAGTTCTCGTGGGAACACCGGGGAGCTGTTTTTT. This gives the protein CASSSRGNTGELFF.

The chain carries TRBV7-3 and TRBJ2-5; the D is unclear. CDR1 and CDR2 from the germline V gene are SGHTA and FQGTGA. V lost 5 bases and J 5 bases, leaving 15 bases between the germline ends. The CDR3 is 14 residues long. For the CDR3, the DNA is TGTGCCAGCAGCCCCCCAGAGGTGATGGAGACCCAGTACTTC. It yields the protein CASSPPEVMETQYF.

This clone came up a few times. J is TRBJ2-7 and V is TRBV5-4; TRBD2 aligns across 12 bases. This CDR3 comprises 15 residues. Losses at the gene ends were 4 bases for V and 7 bases for J; bases not matched to a gene: 9. The germline V gene has CDR1 SGHNT and CDR2 YYREEE (reference sequence). The CDR3 DNA sequence: TGTGCCAGCAGCGCCGGTCCTAGCGGGAGGGGTGAGCAGTACTTC. It codes for CASSAGPSGRGEQYF.